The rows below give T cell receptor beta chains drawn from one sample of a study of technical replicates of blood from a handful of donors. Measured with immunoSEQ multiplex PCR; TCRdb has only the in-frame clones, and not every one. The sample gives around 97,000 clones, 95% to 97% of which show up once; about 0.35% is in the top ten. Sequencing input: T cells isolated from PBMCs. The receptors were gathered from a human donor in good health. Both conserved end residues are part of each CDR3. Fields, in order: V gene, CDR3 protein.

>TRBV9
CASSVGIGDREDTEAFF
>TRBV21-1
CASSSYLRRAAFKSYEQYF
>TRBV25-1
CASSALSQNYGYTF
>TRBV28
CASSEGTLKDIQYF
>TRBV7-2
CASSPNGGPYNEQFF
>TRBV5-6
CASSWTSVSYNEQFF
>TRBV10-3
CAIRPTSGRANEQFF
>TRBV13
CASHREQLNEQYF
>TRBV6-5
CASSYFHSDTQYF
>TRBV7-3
CASSPDGGVSADTQYF
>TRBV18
CASSPTGPYEQYF
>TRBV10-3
CATWTSGSLNEQFF
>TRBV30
CAWTTGFYGYTF
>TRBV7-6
CASSLAYGTGETGELFF
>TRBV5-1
CASSPGGDPNEQFF
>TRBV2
CASSGGGPPSYNEQFF
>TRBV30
CAWTTLLGHGYTF
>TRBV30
CAWSAAEDEQFF
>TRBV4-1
CASSQIDRGTDTQYF
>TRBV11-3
CASSLASAGELFF
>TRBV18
CASSPPGQGEEKLFF
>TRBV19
CASKATELTYEQYF
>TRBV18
CASSIDRRAYDTQYF
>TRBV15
CATSRERWDGYTF
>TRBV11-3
CASSPPRQGIRDYEQYF
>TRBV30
CAWSVGDYSNQPQHF
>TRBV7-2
CASSLELAGVSGNEQFF
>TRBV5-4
CASSFGLAGGVQETQYF
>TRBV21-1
CASIRTPRSQPQHF
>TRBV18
CASSPPRVTEETQYF
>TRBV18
CASSPPRQPLNTEAFF
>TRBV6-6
CASSLLGGGVEQYF
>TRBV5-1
CASSLTGAELFF
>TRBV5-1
CASSSGTSGAGETQYF
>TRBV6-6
CASSAQNRGRLEAFF